The rows below give T cell receptor beta chains drawn from one sample of a study of blood T cell repertoires in COVID-19. Profiling relied on immunoSEQ multiplex PCR, and the TCRdb table lists in-frame clones only, not all of them. Here the sample spans 200,000 to 250,000 clones, about 93% being singletons. Input material: peripheral blood. These receptors were obtained from a man in his sixties with COVID-19, enrolled during active disease. The CDR3 runs from the conserved cysteine through the conserved F or W. The order of the fields is D gene, J gene, CDR3 length, V gene, clone size, CDR3 protein, CDR3 DNA. A D gene is named only where the DNA matches it firmly. Some rows mark clone size as missing; the rest say once, few, many or name a class of expanded clone.

d_gene: TRBD1
j_gene: TRBJ2-1
len: 16
v_gene: TRBV5-1
abundance: .
CDR3aa: CASSLSGTGRYNEQFF
CDR3nt: TGCGCCAGCAGTCTTTCCGGGACAGGGCGTTACAATGAGCAGTTCTTC

d_gene: TRBD1
j_gene: TRBJ1-6
len: 14
v_gene: TRBV2
abundance: .
CDR3aa: CASQTTGVNSPLHF
CDR3nt: TGTGCCAGCCAAACTACAGGGGTTAATTCACCCCTCCACTTT

d_gene: .
j_gene: TRBJ1-2
len: 13
v_gene: TRBV12-3/TRBV12-4
abundance: .
CDR3aa: CASSPDSSYGYTF
CDR3nt: TGTGCCAGCAGCCCGGACAGCTCCTATGGCTACACCTTC

d_gene: .
j_gene: TRBJ1-5
len: 15
v_gene: TRBV6-1
abundance: .
CDR3aa: CASSEEGFGNQPQHF
CDR3nt: TGTGCCAGCAGTGAGGAGGGCTTCGGCAATCAGCCCCAGCATTTT

d_gene: .
j_gene: TRBJ2-7
len: 17
v_gene: TRBV21-1
abundance: .
CDR3aa: CASSKAHHRGDWYEQYF
CDR3nt: TGTGCCAGCAGCAAAGCACATCACCGTGGAGATTGGTACGAGCAGTACTTC

d_gene: .
j_gene: TRBJ2-2
len: 15
v_gene: TRBV5-1
abundance: .
CDR3aa: CASSPSGTNTGELFF
CDR3nt: TGCGCCAGCAGCCCCTCCGGGACGAACACCGGGGAGCTGTTTTTT

d_gene: TRBD1
j_gene: TRBJ2-3
len: 14
v_gene: TRBV30
abundance: once
CDR3aa: CAWGTGGSTDTQYF
CDR3nt: TGTGCCTGGGGGACAGGGGGGAGCACAGATACGCAGTATTTT

d_gene: TRBD1
j_gene: TRBJ1-5
len: 13
v_gene: TRBV30
abundance: .
CDR3aa: CAWRDRGQQPQHF
CDR3nt: TGTGCCTGGAGGGACAGGGGACAGCAGCCCCAGCATTTT

d_gene: TRBD2
j_gene: TRBJ2-1
len: 14
v_gene: TRBV3-1/TRBV3-2
abundance: .
CDR3aa: CASSHGTSGFEQFF
CDR3nt: TGTGCCAGCAGCCACGGGACTAGCGGGTTTGAGCAGTTCTTC

d_gene: TRBD2
j_gene: TRBJ2-2
len: 16
v_gene: TRBV4-3
abundance: few
CDR3aa: CASRPTLAANTGELFF
CDR3nt: TGCGCCAGCAGACCAACACTAGCGGCGAACACCGGGGAGCTGTTTTTT